This TCR beta chain stems from a study of CD8+CD57+ T cells in acquired aplastic anemia (dated by TCRdb to about 2018). About the investigation overall: DNA extracted from sorted CD4+ and CD8+ cells had a mean of about 3.2 ug, with a range of about 0.18 to 27.4 ug. CD8+CD57+ expansion was defined as a frequency above the mean frequency observed in healthy subjects.

Notes on this clonotype: No antigen is known for it. No base qualities exist here, and no much larger clone lies one base off it.

Patients chosen for sequencing had shown expansion of CD8+CD57+ cells by flow cytometry. All patients had severe acquired aplastic anemia diagnosed by International Study of Aplastic Anemia and Agranulocytosis and Camitta criteria. No patient had received any therapy when blood was sampled. TCR repertoires of sorted CD4+ and CD8+ blood T cells from severe aplastic anemia patients and healthy subjects were deep-sequenced in the study. Patients were enrolled under clinicaltrials.gov protocols 00001620, 01623167, 00001397, 00071045, 00081523 and 00961064 in the USA. Ficoll-Paque density gradient centrifugation was used to isolate peripheral blood mononuclear cells. CD4+ and CD8+ T cells were sorted by FACS or magnetic beads before DNA extraction. V loses 6 bases, J loses 3 bases, and the germline ends lie 21 bases apart. The CDR3 has 16 amino acids, counting the end cysteine and phenylalanine. Only CDR3 DNA is held: 48 bases, read in frame from base 1. Reading the germline V gene (reference sequence) gives CDR1 SEHNR and CDR2 FQNEAQ.

What the work shows at the level of the full study, not this receptor alone: Between patients and healthy controls, no significant difference in CD8+ Simpson's diversity was found (P=0.060). About 28 CD8+ CDR3 sequences were found in both patients and controls but appeared to be highly expressed in patients and within the immunodominant clones of the patients.

Profiling of TCR beta VDJ combinations and CDR3 sequences used genomic DNA as the template. An Illumina HiSeq 2000 was used for TCR repertoire sequencing. The source study handled its data this way. TRBV/TRBJ rearrangement plots, CDR3 size and DJ length profiles, and Simpson's diversity index were used to assess repertoires. The immunodominant clone was defined as the most abundant DNA sequence in deep sequencing data. CDR3 amino acid sequences were checked for sharing between subjects and were compared against published repertoires and the VDJdb database. The public reads were run again by TCRdb, first through fastp at Q25 and then through MiXCR, and only productive beta chains were kept. Each entry is one CDR3 protein sequence, shown with its most common DNA and genes. The V and J calls shown here were made by TCRdb, not taken from the authors' results. The table for this sample lists roughly 250,000 distinct CDR3 sequences; around half of them were counted only once. The ten largest clones add up to 7% to 10% of the sample.

The sequence derives from a human donor with aplastic anemia. The chain is made from TRBV7-9 and TRBJ2-7; the D region is possibly TRBD1 or TRBD2, each matching across 5 bases. The sequenced sample consisted of sorted CD4+, CD8+, or CD8+CD57+ T cells (not recorded which) from PBMCs. The nucleotide sequence is TGTGCCAGCAGTCCGGTAGGGACCCACGGATTCTACGAGCAGTACTTC. It encodes CASSPVGTHGFYEQYF.